These 24 T cell receptor beta chains originate from one sample sequenced in a study of cytomegalovirus exposure and HLA in healthy donors. Use of 60 Vbeta and 13 Jbeta primers characterized the PCR. Data came from immunoSEQ multiplex PCR; TCRdb stores just in-frame clones and leaves some out. Of roughly 70,000 clones listed, around 81% are singletons. The sequenced sample consisted of PBMCs. The source is a man aged 50-60 years in good health and CMV-seronegative.

This chain connects TRBV6-6 to TRBJ1-2; 10 nucleotides match TRBD1. This CDR3 region has 14 residues. Unmatched junction bases numbered 7, after V lost 5 bases and J lost 7 bases. Germline V gene lookup returns CDR1 MNHNY and CDR2 SVGAGI (reference sequence). This chain's CDR3 is CASSIGTGAGGYTF. DNA for the CDR3: TGTGCCAGCAGTATTGGGACAGGGGCTGGTGGCTACACCTTC.

The rearrangement uses TRBV7-6 and TRBJ1-6; D remains ambiguous. V was cut by 5 bases and J by 9 bases, with 11 bases left in between. Germline CDR1 is SGHVS and CDR2 is FNYEAQ. This CDR3 spans 13 amino acids. The CDR3 DNA follows: TGTGCCAGCAGCATGGCCCTCTCTTCACCCCTCCACTTT. Its translation: CASSMALSSPLHF.

The CDR3 DNA reads as TGTGCCAGCAGCGTAGCGAAGCGGGGGGGAAATGAGCAGTTCTTC. It translates to CASSVAKRGGNEQFF. The rearrangement joins TRBV9 to TRBJ2-1, with TRBD2 identical over 10 bases. CDR3 length: 15 amino acids. CDR1 is SGDLS and CDR2 is YYNGEE in the germline V gene. The junction had 4 bases not matched to a gene; V was cut back by 0 bases and J by 7 bases. Using reference TRBV9 and TRBJ2-1 for the parts outside the CDR3, the full variable domain is DSGVTQTPKHLITATGQRVTLRCSPRSGDLSVYWYQQSLDQGLQFLIQYYNGEERAKGNILERFSAQQFPDLHSELNLSSLELGDSALYFCASSVAKRGGNEQFFGPGTRLTVL.

V and J are TRBV5-6 and TRBJ2-7; the match to TRBD1 covers 7 bases. This CDR3 spans 15 amino acids. The V gene's germline CDR1 is SGHDT and CDR2 YYEEEE. Trimming cost V 4 bases and J 5 bases; bases outside gene matches: 12. The chain's CDR3 is CASSRFWTGGNEQYF. The CDR3, as DNA: TGTGCCAGCAGCCGATTCTGGACAGGTGGCAACGAGCAGTACTTC.

J is TRBJ1-2 and V is TRBV5-1, with a possible D match to TRBD1 (5 bases). This CDR3 contains 14 residues. Between the trimmed V and J ends, which lost 0 bases and 3 bases, there was a span of 9 bases. Germline V gives CDR1 SGHRS, CDR2 YFSETQ. CDR3 loop: CASSLARVDYGYTF. The CDR3 bases are TGCGCCAGCAGCTTGGCCAGGGTGGACTATGGCTACACCTTC. The variable domain in full, completed from reference TRBV5-1 and TRBJ1-2, reads KAGVTQTPRYLIKTRGQQVTLSCSPISGHRSVSWYQQTPGQGLQFLFEYFSETQRNKGNFPGRFSGRQFSNSRSEMNVSTLELGDSALYLCASSLARVDYGYTFGSGTRLTVV.

The rearrangement uses TRBV19 and TRBJ2-5; no firm D call. Germline CDR1 LNHDA, CDR2 SQIVND (reference sequence). V lost 5 bases to trimming and J lost 4 bases, with 8 bases between them. The CDR3 covers 12 residues. For the CDR3, the DNA is TGTGCCAGTAGTCCGCGCGGAGAGACCCAGTACTTC. It encodes CASSPRGETQYF.

The V and J genes are TRBV6-5 and TRBJ1-6, with unresolved D. CDR1 is MNHEY and CDR2 is SVGAGI in the germline V gene. Trimming stripped 4 bases from V and 2 bases from J, with 12 bases between. The CDR3 has 16 amino acids. CDR3 sequence: CASSFGLSAYNSPLHF. The CDR3 DNA reads TGTGCCAGCAGTTTCGGACTGAGTGCCTATAATTCACCCCTCCACTTT.

This chain uses TRBV4-1 with TRBJ2-1; 9 positions agree with TRBD2. V was pared by 2 bases and J by 2 bases, with 4 bases of the junction left unmatched. Germline CDR1 is MGHRA and CDR2 is YSYEKL. CDR3 length equals 16 residues. CDR3 in DNA: TGCGCCAGCAGCCAACTTAGCGGGGGAACCTACAATGAGCAGTTCTTC. Protein: CASSQLSGGTYNEQFF.

This chain uses TRBV10-1 with TRBJ2-2, with TRBD2 identical over 7 bases. This CDR3 comprises 15 residues. Trimming at V came to 4 bases and at J to 1 base, leaving 3 bases not matched to a gene. CDR1 is WNHNN and CDR2 is SYGVQD in the germline V gene (reference sequence). The CDR3: CASSASSGNTGELFF. The CDR3 DNA is TGCGCCAGCAGTGCGTCTAGCGGGAACACCGGGGAGCTGTTTTTT.

V is TRBV7-3 and J is TRBJ2-2, with 13 bases aligning to TRBD2. Per the germline V gene, CDR1 is SGHTA and CDR2 is FQGTGA. V lost 6 bases to trimming and J lost 6 bases; unmatched junction nucleotides: 7. CDR3 length: 16 amino acids. CDR3 residues: CASRKLAGGPSGELFF. For the CDR3, the DNA is TGTGCCAGCAGGAAACTAGCGGGGGGGCCGTCCGGGGAGCTGTTTTTT.

V is TRBV5-1 and J is TRBJ2-2; tentative D call: TRBD2 (5 bases). V lost 0 bases and J 4 bases, leaving 7 bases between the germline ends. There are 14 residues in the CDR3. Germline CDR1 SGHRS, CDR2 YFSETQ. CDR3 protein: CASSLDSGTGELFF. The DNA of the CDR3 is TGCGCCAGCAGCTTGGACAGCGGCACCGGGGAGCTGTTTTTT.

About this clone itself: One end of the junction fails to match germline, which may point to a read error. CDR3 in DNA: TGTGCCACCAGAAGAGGAGGGGGAACTGAAGCTTTCTTT. Translating gives CATRRGGGTEAFF. This chain joins TRBV15 and TRBJ1-1, with D maybe TRBD1 (6 bases). Germline V gene lookup returns CDR1 LNHNV and CDR2 YYDKDF (reference sequence). The CDR3 totals 13 residues.

The J gene is TRBJ1-1, the V gene TRBV30, with 7 bases identical to TRBD1. Per the germline V gene, CDR1 is GTSNPN and CDR2 is SVGIG (reference sequence). The CDR3 length is 16 residues. Losses at the gene ends were 1 base for V and 7 bases for J; bases not matched to a gene: 15. Written as DNA, the CDR3 is TGTGCCTGGAGTGCCGAGGCCAGGACAGGAGTATATGAAGCTTTCTTT. This sequence encodes CAWSAEARTGVYEAFF. Full variable domain (remainder filled in from reference TRBV30 and TRBJ1-1): SQTIHQWPATLVQPVGSPLSLECTVEGTSNPNLYWYRQAAGRGLQLLFYSVGIGQISSEVPQNLSASRPQDRQFILSSKKLLLSDSGFYLCAWSAEARTGVYEAFFGQGTRLTVV.

This clone was recorded once. The chain couples TRBV19 to TRBJ1-2, with D perhaps TRBD1 (5 bases). The CDR3 covers 15 residues. Trimming stripped 5 bases from V and 0 bases from J, with 13 bases between. Germline V gene sequence: CDR1 LNHDA, CDR2 SQIVND (reference sequence). CDR3: CASSSRGHANYGYTF. The CDR3, as DNA: TGTGCCAGTAGTTCAAGGGGTCACGCTAACTATGGCTACACCTTC.

The CDR3 DNA is TGTGCCTGGAGTGTGACAGGGTACACTGAAGCTTTCTTT. Residues: CAWSVTGYTEAFF. The V call is TRBV30, the J call TRBJ1-1; 7 nucleotides match TRBD1. With V trimmed by 0 bases and J by 3 bases, 1 base remained unmatched. CDR3 length: 13 residues. Germline values: CDR1 GTSNPN, CDR2 SVGIG (reference sequence).

The chain recombines TRBV7-9 with TRBJ2-5; the D gene is possibly TRBD2 (5 bases). V lost 1 base, J lost 5 bases, and 11 bases lay in between. Germline values: CDR1 SEHNR, CDR2 FQNEAQ (reference sequence). The CDR3 covers 14 residues. CDR3: CASSLVRGFETQYF. CDR3 DNA: TGTGCCAGCAGCTTAGTAAGAGGGTTTGAGACCCAGTACTTC.

This clone was detected only once. This chain links TRBV4-1 with TRBJ2-3, with D perhaps TRBD2 (6 bases). V lost 1 base and J lost 3, with 17 bases in between. Germline V lookup: CDR1 MGHRA, CDR2 YSYEKL. This CDR3 comprises 17 residues. As DNA, the CDR3 is TGCGCCAGCAGCCAAGTACCGGGACTTGTTGTAACAGATACGCAGTATTTT. Its translation: CASSQVPGLVVTDTQYF.

This clone has just a few counts. V gene TRBV30 combines with J gene TRBJ1-6, with 7 nucleotides matching TRBD1. V lost 0 bases to trimming and J lost 9 bases; unmatched junction nucleotides: 8. The CDR3 sequence is 15 residues long. Germline V gene sequence: CDR1 GTSNPN, CDR2 SVGIG (reference sequence). The CDR3 loop reads CAWSVDRAVSSPLHF. In DNA, the CDR3 is TGTGCCTGGAGTGTAGACAGGGCTGTAAGTTCACCCCTCCACTTT.

This clone was seen a few times. The chain combines TRBV28 with TRBJ1-1; D might be TRBD1 (5 bases). This CDR3 has 15 amino acids. From germline, CDR1 is MDHEN and CDR2 SYDVKM. Trimming removed 5 bases at V and 3 bases at J, with 16 bases between. CDR3 nucleotides: TGTGCCAGCAGTGGGGCCGGTGGGCATGACACTGAAGCTTTCTTT. The encoded protein is CASSGAGGHDTEAFF.

J is TRBJ1-2 and V is TRBV28; TRBD1 aligns across 8 bases. The junction had 5 bases not matched to a gene; V was cut back by 2 bases and J by 0 bases. Looked up from germline, CDR1 is MDHEN and CDR2 is SYDVKM. This CDR3 has 16 amino acids. This CDR3 reads CASSLDRGLANYGYTF. For the CDR3, the DNA is TGTGCCAGCAGTTTAGACAGGGGTTTAGCTAACTATGGCTACACCTTC.

The chain couples TRBV12-2 to TRBJ1-4. TRBV12-2 is a pseudogene. The CDR3 consists of 11 residues. The CDR3 DNA follows: TGTGCAAGTCGCTTCGATGAAAAACTGTTTTTT. It is translated as CASRFDEKLFF.

This clone occurred a few times. The chain is built from TRBV28 and TRBJ2-1; 8 bases match TRBD1. The V and J ends lost 2 bases and 8 bases, in that order; junction bases with no gene match: 11. The CDR3 sequence is 16 residues long. The germline gives CDR1 MDHEN, CDR2 SYDVKM. CDR3 region: CASSLQGARKADEQFF. The CDR3 DNA follows: TGTGCCAGCAGTTTACAGGGGGCAAGGAAGGCGGATGAGCAGTTCTTC.

The rearrangement uses TRBV9 and TRBJ1-1; no clear D. This CDR3 is 15 amino acids long. Trimming cost V 0 bases and J 1 base, with 10 bases left between them. Germline CDR1 SGDLS, CDR2 YYNGEE. The CDR3 reads CASSVVVGENTEAFF. CDR3 DNA sequence: TGTGCCAGCAGCGTAGTGGTGGGAGAGAACACTGAAGCTTTCTTT.

This rearrangement joins TRBV5-4 to TRBJ2-5; TRBD2 aligns across 9 bases. This CDR3 is 15 amino acids long. With V trimmed by 1 base and J by 1 base, 2 bases remained unmatched. Germline assignment: CDR1 SGHNT and CDR2 YYREEE (reference sequence). For the CDR3, the DNA is TGTGCCAGCAGCTTGCAACTAGCGGGCCAAGAGACCCAGTACTTC. Translating gives CASSLQLAGQETQYF.